This T cell receptor (beta chain) appears in the sequencing data of a study of CD8+CD57+ T cells in acquired aplastic anemia. Study as a whole: Sorted CD4+ and CD8+ cells gave a mean 3.2 ug DNA, range roughly 0.19 to 30 ug. Healthy donors gave about 10.8 million reads on average for CD4+ cells.

Genomic DNA provided the template from which TCR beta VDJ and CDR3 profiles were obtained. One entry per CDR3 protein, called by TCRdb with MiXCR from the reads. The sample yields 50,000 to 70,000 distinct CDR3 sequences, less than 65% seen once. Notes on the study in general: Common to patients and controls were twenty-nine CD8+ CDR3 sequences.

This clonotype has at least ten counts. The antigen remains unidentified. The source material was sorted CD4+, CD8+, or CD8+CD57+ T cells (not recorded which) from PBMCs. The TCR was taken from a human donor in good health, serving as a control.

CDR3 in DNA: TGTGCCAGCAGTTACGGTGGGATTGTTCAGCCCCAGCATTTT. Translating gives CASSYGGIVQPQHF. J is TRBJ1-5 and V is TRBV6-2 or TRBV6-3; D unclear. There are 14 residues in the CDR3. Deletions cut 2 bases from V and 6 bases from J, with 11 bases between. Germline CDR1 and CDR2: MNHEY and SVGEGT.